This TCR beta chain came from a study of shared clonotypes between healthy human individuals. Looking at the study overall: The study used three CD4 naive, three CD4 memory, two CD8 naive and one CD8 memory plate per donor.

Profiling relied on immunoSEQ multiplex PCR, and the TCRdb table lists in-frame clones only, not all of them. Of about 2.5 million clones listed, just under 95% are singletons. A note on this clone: What it binds is not known.

Findings of the study overall: Sorted-subset sequencing was shown by rarefaction to be incomplete despite large depth. Clonotype sharing levels among donors were expected to vary with sequencing depth.

Trimming left V 7 bases short and J 4 bases short, with 12 bases between. This CDR3 is 13 amino acids long. Per the germline V gene, CDR1 is MNHNY and CDR2 is SVGAGI (reference sequence). This sequence originates from a man between 18 and 29 years old in good health. Some clones in this sample may be carry-over from other donors' samples. What was sequenced was naive CD4+ T cells from PBMCs. Stated subset: CD45RA+ positively selected. The V call is TRBV6-6, the J call TRBJ2-3, with D possibly TRBD1 on 6 matching bases. The CDR3 sequence: CASTQQGPDTQYF. The CDR3 DNA reads TGTGCCAGCACTCAACAGGGACCAGATACGCAGTATTTT.